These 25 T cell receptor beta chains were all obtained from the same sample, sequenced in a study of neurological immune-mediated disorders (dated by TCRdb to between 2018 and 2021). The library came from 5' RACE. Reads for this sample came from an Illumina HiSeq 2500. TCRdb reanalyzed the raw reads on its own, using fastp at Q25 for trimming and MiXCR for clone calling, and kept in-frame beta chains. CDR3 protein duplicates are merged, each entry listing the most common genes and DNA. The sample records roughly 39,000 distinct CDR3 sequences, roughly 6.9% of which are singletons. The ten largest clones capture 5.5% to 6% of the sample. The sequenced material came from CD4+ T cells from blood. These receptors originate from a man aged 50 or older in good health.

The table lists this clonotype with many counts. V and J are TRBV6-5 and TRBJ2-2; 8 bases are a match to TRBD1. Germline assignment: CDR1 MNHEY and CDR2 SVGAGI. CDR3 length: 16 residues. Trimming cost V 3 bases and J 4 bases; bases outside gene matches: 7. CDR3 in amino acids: CASSYQGQGTTGELFF. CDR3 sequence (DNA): TGTGCCAGCAGTTATCAAGGACAGGGTACCACCGGGGAGCTGTTTTTT.

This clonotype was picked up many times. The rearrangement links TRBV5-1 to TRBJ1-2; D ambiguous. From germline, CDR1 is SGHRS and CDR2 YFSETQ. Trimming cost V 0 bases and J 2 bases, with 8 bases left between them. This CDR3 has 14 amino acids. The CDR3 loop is CASSLAVSNYGYTF. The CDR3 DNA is TGCGCCAGCAGCTTGGCAGTCAGCAACTATGGCTACACCTTC.

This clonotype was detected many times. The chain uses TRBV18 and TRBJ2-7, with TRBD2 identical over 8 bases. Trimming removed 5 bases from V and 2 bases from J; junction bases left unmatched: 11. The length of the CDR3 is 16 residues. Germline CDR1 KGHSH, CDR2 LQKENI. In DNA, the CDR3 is TGTGCCAGCTCAGCCCTTAGCGGGATTCGGGCCTACGAGCAGTACTTC. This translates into CASSALSGIRAYEQYF.

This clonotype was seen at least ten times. The CDR3 DNA is TGTGCCATCAGGGAGCGGGAGGGATCCTACGAGCAGTACTTC. It translates to CAIREREGSYEQYF. This chain joins TRBV10-3 and TRBJ2-7, with 10 bases fitting TRBD2. The CDR3 is 14 amino acids. V lost 6 bases, J lost 1 base, and 3 bases stayed unmatched. Looked up from germline, CDR1 is ENHRY and CDR2 is SYGVKD.

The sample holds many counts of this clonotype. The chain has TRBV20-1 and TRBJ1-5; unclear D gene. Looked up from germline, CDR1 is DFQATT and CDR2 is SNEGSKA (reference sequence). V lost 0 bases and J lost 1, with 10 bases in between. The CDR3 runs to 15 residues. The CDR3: CSARELGLSNQPQHF. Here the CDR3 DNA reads TGCAGTGCTAGAGAACTGGGATTGAGCAATCAGCCCCAGCATTTT.

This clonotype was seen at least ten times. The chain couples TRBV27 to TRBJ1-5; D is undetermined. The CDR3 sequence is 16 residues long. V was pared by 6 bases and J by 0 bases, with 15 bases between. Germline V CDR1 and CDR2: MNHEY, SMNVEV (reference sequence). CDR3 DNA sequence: TGTGCCAGCAGCCCGTTGGCGGGTAATAGCAATCAGCCCCAGCATTTT. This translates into CASSPLAGNSNQPQHF.

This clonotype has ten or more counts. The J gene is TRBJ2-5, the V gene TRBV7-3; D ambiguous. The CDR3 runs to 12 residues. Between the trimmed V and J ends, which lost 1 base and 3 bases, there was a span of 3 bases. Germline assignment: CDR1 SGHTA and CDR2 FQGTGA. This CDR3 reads CASSLKEETQYF. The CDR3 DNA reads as TGTGCCAGCAGCTTAAAAGAAGAGACCCAGTACTTC.

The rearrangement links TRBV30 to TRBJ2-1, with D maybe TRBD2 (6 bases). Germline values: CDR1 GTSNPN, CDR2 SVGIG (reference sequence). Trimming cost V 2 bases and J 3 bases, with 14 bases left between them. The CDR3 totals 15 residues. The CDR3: CAWSPWEAYYNEQFF. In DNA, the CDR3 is TGTGCCTGGAGTCCGTGGGAGGCCTACTACAATGAGCAGTTCTTC.

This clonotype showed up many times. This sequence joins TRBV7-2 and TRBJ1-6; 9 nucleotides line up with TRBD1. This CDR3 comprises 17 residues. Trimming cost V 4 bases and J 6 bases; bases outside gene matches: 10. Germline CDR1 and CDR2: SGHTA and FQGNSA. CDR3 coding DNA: TGTGCCAGCAGCTCCCGAGCTGGACAGGGGTTTAATTCACCCCTCCACTTT. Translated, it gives CASSSRAGQGFNSPLHF.

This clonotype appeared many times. CDR3 in DNA: TGTGCCAGCAGCTTAGTTGGGACAGGATATAGCAATCAGCCCCAGCATTTT. This translates into CASSLVGTGYSNQPQHF. The chain is built from TRBV7-2 and TRBJ1-5; 8 nucleotides match TRBD1. Germline-derived CDR1 and CDR2 are SGHTA and FQGNSA. This CDR3 spans 17 amino acids. The V segment lost 1 base and the J segment 0 bases; nucleotides outside the gene matches: 5.

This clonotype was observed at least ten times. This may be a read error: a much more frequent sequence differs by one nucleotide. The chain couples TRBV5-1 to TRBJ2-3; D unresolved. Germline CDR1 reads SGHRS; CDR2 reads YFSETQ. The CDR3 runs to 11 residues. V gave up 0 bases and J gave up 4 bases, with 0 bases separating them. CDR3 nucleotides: TGCGCCAGCAGCTTGGCAGATACGCAGTATTTT. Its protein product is CASSLADTQYF.

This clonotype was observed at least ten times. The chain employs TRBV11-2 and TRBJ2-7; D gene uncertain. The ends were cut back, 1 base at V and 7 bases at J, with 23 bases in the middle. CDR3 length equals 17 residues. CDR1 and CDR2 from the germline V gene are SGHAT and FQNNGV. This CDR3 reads CASSLGLYVDRRREQYF. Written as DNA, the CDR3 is TGTGCCAGCAGCTTAGGCCTCTACGTAGACCGAAGAAGGGAGCAGTACTTC.

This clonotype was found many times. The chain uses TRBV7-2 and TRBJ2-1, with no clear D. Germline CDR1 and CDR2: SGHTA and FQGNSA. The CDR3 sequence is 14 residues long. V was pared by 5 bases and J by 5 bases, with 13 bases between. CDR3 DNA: TGTGCCAGCAGCCTTCGGGCCGGTCACAATGAGCAGTTCTTC. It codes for CASSLRAGHNEQFF. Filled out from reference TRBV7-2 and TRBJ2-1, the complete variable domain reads GAGVSQSPSNKVTEKGKDVELRCDPISGHTALYWYRQSLGQGLEFLIYFQGNSAPDKSGLPSDRFSAERTGGSVSTLTIQRTQQEDSAVYLCASSLRAGHNEQFFGPGTRLTVL.

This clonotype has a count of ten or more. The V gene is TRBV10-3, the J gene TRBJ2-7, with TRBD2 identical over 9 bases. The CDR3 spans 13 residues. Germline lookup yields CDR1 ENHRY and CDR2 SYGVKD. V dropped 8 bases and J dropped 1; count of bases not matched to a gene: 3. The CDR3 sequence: CAIGGLASYEQYF. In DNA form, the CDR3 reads TGTGCCATCGGGGGACTAGCATCCTACGAGCAGTACTTC.

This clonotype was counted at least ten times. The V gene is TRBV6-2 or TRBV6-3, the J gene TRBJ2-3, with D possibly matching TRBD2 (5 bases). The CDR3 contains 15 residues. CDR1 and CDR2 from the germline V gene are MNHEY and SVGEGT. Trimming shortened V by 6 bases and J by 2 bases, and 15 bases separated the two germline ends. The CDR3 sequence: CASSSPGGPTDTQYF. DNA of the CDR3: TGTGCCAGCAGCTCGCCTGGAGGCCCCACAGATACGCAGTATTTT.

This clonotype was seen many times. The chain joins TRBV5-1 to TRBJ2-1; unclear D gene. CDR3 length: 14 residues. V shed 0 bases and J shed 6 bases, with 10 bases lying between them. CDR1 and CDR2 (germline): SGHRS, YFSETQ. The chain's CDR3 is CASSLASGSNEQFF. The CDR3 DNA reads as TGCGCCAGCAGCTTGGCCAGTGGGTCCAATGAGCAGTTCTTC.

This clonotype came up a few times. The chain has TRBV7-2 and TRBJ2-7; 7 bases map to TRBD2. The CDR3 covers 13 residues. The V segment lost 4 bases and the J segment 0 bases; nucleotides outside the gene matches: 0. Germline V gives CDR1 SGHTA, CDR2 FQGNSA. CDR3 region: CASSWTSSYEQYF. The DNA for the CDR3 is TGTGCCAGCAGCTGGACTAGCTCCTACGAGCAGTACTTC.

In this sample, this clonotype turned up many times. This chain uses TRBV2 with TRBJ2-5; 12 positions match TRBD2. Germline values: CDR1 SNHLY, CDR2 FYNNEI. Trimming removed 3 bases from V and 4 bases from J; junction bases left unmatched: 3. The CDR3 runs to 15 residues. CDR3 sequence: CASSETSGSGETQYF. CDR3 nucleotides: TGTGCCAGCAGTGAGACTAGCGGGAGCGGAGAGACCCAGTACTTC.

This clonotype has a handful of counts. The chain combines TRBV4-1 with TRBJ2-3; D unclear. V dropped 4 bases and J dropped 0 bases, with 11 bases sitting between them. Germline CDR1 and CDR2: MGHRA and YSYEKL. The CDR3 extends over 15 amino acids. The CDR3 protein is CASSPGDGSTDTQYF. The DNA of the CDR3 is TGCGCCAGCAGCCCGGGTGACGGGAGCACAGATACGCAGTATTTT.

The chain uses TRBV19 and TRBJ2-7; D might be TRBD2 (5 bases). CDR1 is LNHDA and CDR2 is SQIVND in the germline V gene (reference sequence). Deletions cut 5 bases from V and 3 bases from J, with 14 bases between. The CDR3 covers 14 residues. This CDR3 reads CASSVTGGDYEQYF. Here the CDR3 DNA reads TGTGCCAGTAGTGTGACCGGAGGAGACTACGAGCAGTACTTC.

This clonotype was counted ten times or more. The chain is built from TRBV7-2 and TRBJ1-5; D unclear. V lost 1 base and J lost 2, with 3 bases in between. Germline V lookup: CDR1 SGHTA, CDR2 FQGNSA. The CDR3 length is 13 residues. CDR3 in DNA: TGTGCCAGCAGCTTAGATGGCAATCAGCCCCAGCATTTT. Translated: CASSLDGNQPQHF.

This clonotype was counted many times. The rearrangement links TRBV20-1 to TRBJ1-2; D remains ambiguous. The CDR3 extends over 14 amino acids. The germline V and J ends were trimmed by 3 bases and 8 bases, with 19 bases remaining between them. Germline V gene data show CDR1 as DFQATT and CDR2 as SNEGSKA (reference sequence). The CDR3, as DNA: TGCAGTGCTAGCCCTCCGGGAGGTAAAGAGGGCTACACCTTC. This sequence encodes CSASPPGGKEGYTF.

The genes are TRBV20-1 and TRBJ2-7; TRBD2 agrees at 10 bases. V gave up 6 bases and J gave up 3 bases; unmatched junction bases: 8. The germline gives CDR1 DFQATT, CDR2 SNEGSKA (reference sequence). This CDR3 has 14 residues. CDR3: CSARKASGSYEQYF. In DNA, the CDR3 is TGCAGTGCCCGAAAAGCTAGCGGGAGCTACGAGCAGTACTTC.

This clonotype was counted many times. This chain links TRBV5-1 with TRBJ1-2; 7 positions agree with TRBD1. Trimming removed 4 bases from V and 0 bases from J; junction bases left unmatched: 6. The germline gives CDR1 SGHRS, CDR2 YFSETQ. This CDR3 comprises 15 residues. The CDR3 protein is CASSPGTAANYGYTF. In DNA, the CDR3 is TGCGCCAGCAGCCCCGGGACAGCTGCTAACTATGGCTACACCTTC. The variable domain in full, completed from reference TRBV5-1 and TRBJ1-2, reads KAGVTQTPRYLIKTRGQQVTLSCSPISGHRSVSWYQQTPGQGLQFLFEYFSETQRNKGNFPGRFSGRQFSNSRSEMNVSTLELGDSALYLCASSPGTAANYGYTFGSGTRLTVV.

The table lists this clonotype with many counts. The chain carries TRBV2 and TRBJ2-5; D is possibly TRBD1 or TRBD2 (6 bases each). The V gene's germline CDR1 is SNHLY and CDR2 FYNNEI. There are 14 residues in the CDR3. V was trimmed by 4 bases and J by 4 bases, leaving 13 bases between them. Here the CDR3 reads CASSVGGGGETQYF. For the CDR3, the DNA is TGTGCCAGCAGTGTGGGTGGAGGGGGAGAGACCCAGTACTTC.